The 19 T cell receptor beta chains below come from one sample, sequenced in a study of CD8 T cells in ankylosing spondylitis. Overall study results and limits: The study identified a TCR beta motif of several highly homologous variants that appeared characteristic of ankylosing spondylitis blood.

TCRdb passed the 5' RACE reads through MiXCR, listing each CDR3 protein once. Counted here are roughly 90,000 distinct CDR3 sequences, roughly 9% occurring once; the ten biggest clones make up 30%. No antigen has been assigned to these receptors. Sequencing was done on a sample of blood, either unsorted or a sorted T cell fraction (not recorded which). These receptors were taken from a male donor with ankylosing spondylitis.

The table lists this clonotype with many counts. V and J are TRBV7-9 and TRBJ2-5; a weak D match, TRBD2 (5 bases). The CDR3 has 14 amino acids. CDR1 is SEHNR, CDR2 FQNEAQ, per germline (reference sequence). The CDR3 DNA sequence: TGTGCAGCTGGGATAGCGCACTATCAAGAGACCCAGTACTTC. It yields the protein CAAGIAHYQETQYF.

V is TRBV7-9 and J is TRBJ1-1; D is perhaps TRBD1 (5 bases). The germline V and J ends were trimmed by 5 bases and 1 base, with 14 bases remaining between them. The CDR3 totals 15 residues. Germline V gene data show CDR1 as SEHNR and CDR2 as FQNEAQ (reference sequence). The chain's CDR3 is CASSPPLRGNTEAFF. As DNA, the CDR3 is TGTGCCAGCAGCCCGCCGTTAAGGGGGAACACTGAAGCTTTCTTT.

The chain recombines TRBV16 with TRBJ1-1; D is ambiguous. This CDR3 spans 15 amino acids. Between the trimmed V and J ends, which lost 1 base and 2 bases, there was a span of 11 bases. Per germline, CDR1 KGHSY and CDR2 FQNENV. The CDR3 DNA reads TGTGCCAGCAGCCAATACCGTACGGGAAACACTGAAGCTTTCTTT. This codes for CASSQYRTGNTEAFF.

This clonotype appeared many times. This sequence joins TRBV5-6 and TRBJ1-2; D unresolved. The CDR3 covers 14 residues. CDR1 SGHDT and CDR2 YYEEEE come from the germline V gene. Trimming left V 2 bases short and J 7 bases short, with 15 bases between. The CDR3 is CASSFFTEGGGYTF. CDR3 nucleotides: TGTGCCAGCAGCTTCTTTACAGAGGGAGGTGGCTACACCTTC. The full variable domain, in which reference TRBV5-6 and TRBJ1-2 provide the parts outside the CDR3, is DAGVTQSPTHLIKTRGQQVTLRCSPKSGHDTVSWYQQALGQGPQFIFQYYEEEERQRGNFPDRFSGHQFPNYSSELNVNALLLGDSALYLCASSFFTEGGGYTFGSGTRLTVV.

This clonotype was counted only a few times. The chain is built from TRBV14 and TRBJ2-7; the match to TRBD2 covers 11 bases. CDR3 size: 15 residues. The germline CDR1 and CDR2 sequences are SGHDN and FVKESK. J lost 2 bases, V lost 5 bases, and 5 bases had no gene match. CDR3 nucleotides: TGTGCCAGCAGCGACTATAGCGGGAGGGCCTACGAGCAGTACTTC. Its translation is CASSDYSGRAYEQYF.

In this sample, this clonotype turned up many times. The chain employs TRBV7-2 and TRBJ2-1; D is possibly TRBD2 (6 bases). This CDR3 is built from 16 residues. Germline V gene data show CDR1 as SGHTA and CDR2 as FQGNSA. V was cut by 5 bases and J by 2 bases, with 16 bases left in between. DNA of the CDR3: TGTGCCAGCAGCCTGAAAACAGGACTACCCTACAATGAGCAGTTCTTC. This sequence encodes CASSLKTGLPYNEQFF.

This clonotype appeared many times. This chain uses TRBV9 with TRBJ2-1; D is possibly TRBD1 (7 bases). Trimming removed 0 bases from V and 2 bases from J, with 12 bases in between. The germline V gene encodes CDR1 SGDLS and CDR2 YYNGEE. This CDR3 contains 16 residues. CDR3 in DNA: TGTGCCAGCAGCGTAGGGAGGGACAGCACCTACAATGAGCAGTTCTTC. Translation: CASSVGRDSTYNEQFF.

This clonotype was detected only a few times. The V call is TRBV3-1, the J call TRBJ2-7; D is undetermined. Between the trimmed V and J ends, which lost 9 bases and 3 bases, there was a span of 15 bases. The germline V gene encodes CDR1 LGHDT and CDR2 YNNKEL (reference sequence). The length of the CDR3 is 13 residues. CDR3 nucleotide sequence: TGTGCCAGTTCTCCCGGTTGGAACTACGAGCAGTACTTC. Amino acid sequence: CASSPGWNYEQYF.

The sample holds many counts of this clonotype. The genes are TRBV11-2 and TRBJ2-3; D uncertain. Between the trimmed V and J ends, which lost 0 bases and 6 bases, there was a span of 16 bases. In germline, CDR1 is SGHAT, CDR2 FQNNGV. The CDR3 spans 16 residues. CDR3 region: CASSLDWAELPDTQYF. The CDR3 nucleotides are TGTGCCAGCAGCTTAGATTGGGCGGAGCTCCCGGATACGCAGTATTTT.

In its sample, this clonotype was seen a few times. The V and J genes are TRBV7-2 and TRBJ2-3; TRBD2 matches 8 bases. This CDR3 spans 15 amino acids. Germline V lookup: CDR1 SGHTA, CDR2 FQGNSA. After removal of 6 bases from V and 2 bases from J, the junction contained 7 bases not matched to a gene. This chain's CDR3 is CASSLTSGPTDTQYF. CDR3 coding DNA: TGTGCCAGCAGTCTAACTAGCGGTCCCACAGATACGCAGTATTTT.

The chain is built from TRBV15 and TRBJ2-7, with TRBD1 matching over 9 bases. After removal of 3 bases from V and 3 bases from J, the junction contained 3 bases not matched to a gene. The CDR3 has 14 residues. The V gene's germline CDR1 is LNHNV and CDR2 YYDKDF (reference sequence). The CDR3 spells CATSRPGQGYEQYF. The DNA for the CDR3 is TGTGCCACCAGCAGGCCGGGACAGGGCTACGAGCAGTACTTC.

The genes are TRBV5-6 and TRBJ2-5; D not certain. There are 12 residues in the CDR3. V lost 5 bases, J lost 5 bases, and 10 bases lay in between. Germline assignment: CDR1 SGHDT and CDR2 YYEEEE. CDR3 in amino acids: CASSFLGETQYF. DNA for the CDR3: TGTGCCAGCAGTTTTCTGGGGGAGACCCAGTACTTC.

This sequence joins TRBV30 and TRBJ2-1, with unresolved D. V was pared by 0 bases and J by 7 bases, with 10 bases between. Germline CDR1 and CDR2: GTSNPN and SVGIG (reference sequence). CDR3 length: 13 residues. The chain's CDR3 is CAWSVFEGNEQFF. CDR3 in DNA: TGTGCCTGGAGTGTGTTTGAAGGGAATGAGCAGTTCTTC.

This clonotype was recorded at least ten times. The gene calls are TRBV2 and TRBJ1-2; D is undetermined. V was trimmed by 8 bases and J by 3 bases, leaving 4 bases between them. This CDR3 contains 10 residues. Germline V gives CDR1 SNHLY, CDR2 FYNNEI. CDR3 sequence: CASADYGYTF. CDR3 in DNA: TGTGCCAGCGCGGACTATGGCTACACCTTC.

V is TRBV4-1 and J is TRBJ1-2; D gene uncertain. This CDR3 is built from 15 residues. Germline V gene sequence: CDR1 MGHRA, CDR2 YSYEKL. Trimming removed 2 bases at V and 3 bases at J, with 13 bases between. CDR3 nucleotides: TGCGCCAGCAGCCAAACCCGGCAGGTATACTATGGCTACACCTTC. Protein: CASSQTRQVYYGYTF.

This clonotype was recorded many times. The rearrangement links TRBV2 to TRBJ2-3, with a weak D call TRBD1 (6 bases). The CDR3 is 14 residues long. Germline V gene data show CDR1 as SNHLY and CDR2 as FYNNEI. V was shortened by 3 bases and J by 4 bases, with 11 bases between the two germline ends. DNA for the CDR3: TGTGCCAGCAGTGACGCAGGGGCAGCAGATACGCAGTATTTT. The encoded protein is CASSDAGAADTQYF.

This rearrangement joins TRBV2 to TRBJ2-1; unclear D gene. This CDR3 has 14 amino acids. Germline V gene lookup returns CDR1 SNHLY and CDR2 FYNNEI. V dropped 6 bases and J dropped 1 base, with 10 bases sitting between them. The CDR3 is CASRGLSSYNEQFF. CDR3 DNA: TGTGCCAGCAGGGGGTTGTCTTCCTACAATGAGCAGTTCTTC.

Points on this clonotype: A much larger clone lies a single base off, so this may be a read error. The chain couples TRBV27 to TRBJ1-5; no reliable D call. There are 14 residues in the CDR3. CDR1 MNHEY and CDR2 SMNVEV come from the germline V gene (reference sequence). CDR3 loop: CASSHSLGNQPEHF. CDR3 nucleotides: TGTGCCAGCAGTCACAGTTTGGGCAATCAGCCCGAGCATTTT.

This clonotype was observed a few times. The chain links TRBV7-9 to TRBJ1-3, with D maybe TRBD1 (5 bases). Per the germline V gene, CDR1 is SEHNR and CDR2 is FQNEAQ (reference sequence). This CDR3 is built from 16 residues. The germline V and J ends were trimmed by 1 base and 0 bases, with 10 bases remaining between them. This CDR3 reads CASSLEGGTSGNTIYF. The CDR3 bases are TGTGCCAGCAGCTTAGAAGGAGGGACCTCTGGAAACACCATATATTTT.